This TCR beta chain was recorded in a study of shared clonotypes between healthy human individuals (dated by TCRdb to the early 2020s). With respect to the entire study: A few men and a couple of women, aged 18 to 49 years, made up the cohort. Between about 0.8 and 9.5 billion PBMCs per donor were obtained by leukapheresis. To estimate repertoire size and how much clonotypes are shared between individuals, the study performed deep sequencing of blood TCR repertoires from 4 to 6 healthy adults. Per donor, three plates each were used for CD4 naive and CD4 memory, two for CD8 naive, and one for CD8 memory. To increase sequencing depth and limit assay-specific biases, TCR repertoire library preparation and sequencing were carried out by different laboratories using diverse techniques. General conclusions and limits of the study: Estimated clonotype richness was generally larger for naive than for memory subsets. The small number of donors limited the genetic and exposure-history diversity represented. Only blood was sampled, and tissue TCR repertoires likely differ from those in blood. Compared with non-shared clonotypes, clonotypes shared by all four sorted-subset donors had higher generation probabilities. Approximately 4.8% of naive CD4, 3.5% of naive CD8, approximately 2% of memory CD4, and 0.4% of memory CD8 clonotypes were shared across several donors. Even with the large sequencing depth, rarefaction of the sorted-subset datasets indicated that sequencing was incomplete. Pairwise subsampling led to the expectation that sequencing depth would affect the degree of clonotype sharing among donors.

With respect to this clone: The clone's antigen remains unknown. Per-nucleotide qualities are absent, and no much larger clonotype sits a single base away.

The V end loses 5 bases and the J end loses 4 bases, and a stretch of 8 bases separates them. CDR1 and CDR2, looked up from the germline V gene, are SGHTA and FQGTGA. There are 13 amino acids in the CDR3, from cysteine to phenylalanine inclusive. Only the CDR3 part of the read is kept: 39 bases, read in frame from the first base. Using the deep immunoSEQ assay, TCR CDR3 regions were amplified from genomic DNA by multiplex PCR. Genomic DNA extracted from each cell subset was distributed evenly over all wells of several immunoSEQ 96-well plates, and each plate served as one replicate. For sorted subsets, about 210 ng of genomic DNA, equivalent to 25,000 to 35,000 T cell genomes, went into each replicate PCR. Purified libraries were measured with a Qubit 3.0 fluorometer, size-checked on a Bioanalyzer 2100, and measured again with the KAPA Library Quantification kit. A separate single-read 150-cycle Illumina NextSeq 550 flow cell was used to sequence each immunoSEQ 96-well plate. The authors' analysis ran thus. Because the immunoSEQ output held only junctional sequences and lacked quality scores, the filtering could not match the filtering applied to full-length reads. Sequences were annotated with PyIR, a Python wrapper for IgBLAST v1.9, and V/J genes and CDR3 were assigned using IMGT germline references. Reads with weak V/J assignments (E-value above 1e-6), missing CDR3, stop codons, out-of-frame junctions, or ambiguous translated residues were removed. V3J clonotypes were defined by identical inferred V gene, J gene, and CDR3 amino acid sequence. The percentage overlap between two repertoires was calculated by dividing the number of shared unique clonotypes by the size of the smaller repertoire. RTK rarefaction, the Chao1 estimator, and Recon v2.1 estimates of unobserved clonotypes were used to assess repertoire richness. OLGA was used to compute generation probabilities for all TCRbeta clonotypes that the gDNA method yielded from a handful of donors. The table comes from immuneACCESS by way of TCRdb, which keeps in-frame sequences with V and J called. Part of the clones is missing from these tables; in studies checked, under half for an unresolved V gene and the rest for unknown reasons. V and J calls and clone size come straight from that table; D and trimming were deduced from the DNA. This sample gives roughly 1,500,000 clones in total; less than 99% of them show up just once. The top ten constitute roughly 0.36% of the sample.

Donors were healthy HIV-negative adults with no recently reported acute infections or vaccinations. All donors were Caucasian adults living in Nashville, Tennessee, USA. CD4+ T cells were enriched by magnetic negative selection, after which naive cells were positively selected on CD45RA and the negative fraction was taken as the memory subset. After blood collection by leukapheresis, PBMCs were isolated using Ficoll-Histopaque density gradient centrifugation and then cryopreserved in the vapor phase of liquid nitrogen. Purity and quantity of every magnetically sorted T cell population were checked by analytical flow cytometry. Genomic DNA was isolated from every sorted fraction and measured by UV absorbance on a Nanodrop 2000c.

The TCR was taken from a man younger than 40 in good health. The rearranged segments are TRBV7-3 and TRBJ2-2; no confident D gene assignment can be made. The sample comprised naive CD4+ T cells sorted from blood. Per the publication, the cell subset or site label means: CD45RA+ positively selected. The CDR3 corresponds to CASSPVSTGELFF. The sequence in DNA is TGTGCCAGCAGCCCGGTGAGCACCGGGGAGCTGTTTTTT.